The TCR beta chain under discussion was sequenced for a study of T cell changes during pregnancy in multiple sclerosis. This CDR3 has 16 amino acids. With 0 bases removed from V and 2 bases from J, the gap between germline ends came to 15 bases. CDR1 is SGHRS and CDR2 is YFSETQ in the germline V gene. Data came from immunoSEQ multiplex PCR; TCRdb stores just in-frame clones and leaves some out. The sample comprises roughly 100,000 clones, 92% of which are singletons, and about 0.93% rests with the top ten. The chain employs TRBV5-1 and TRBJ2-7; tentative D call: TRBD2 (5 bases). The TCR comes from a female donor with multiple sclerosis, enrolled in a pregnancy study. Sequenced material: peripheral blood, taken after pregnancy. The CDR3 sequence: CASSLGRTDFTYEQYF. The CDR3 DNA reads as TGCGCCAGCAGCTTGGGGCGTACGGACTTCACCTACGAGCAGTACTTC.